A single sample gave rise to the 20 T cell receptor beta chains below, sequenced in a study of shared clonotypes between healthy human individuals. Method: immunoSEQ multiplex PCR; TCRdb's copy keeps in-frame clones and lacks some. Of under 700,000 clones detected, about 95% appear once; the ten largest clones hold over 0.09%. Naive CD8 cells comprised CD45RO-negative, CCR7-positively selected cells, excluding terminally differentiated effector memory CD45RA+ cells. Specimen: naive CD8+ T cells sorted from blood. These receptors originate from a woman aged 30 to 39 in good health.

The chain combines TRBV7-9 with TRBJ2-7; D remains unclear. Germline V CDR1 and CDR2: SEHNR, FQNEAQ (reference sequence). V shed 2 bases and J shed 2 bases, with 13 bases lying between them. This CDR3 is 15 amino acids long. CDR3 nucleotides: TGTGCCAGCAGCTTATTAGACCGTGCCCCCTACGAGCAGTACTTC. It encodes CASSLLDRAPYEQYF.

This clone was seen once. This chain uses TRBV2 with TRBJ2-3; 8 nucleotides align to TRBD2. Per the germline V gene, CDR1 is SNHLY and CDR2 is FYNNEI. The CDR3 totals 16 residues. The junction had 9 bases not matched to a gene; V was cut back by 1 base and J by 6 bases. The CDR3 loop reads CASSEEWREDSDTQYF. For the CDR3, the DNA is TGTGCCAGCAGTGAAGAGTGGCGGGAGGATTCGGATACGCAGTATTTT.

CDR3 sequence reads: CASSPTGSEQFF. The DNA for the CDR3 is TGTGCCAGCAGCCCGACAGGGTCTGAGCAGTTCTTC. The J gene is TRBJ2-1, the V gene TRBV7-7; TRBD1 agrees at 7 bases. J lost 9 bases, V lost 5 bases, and 4 bases had no gene match. CDR1 SSHAT and CDR2 FNYEAQ come from the germline V gene (reference sequence). The CDR3 loop spans 12 amino acids.

This rearrangement joins TRBV6-6 to TRBJ2-1; D not certain. The length of the CDR3 is 12 residues. Germline V gene sequence: CDR1 MNHNY, CDR2 SVGAGI (reference sequence). V shed 2 bases and J shed 6 bases, with 5 bases lying between them. CDR3 bases: TGTGCCAGCAGTTACGCGTCCAATGAGCAGTTCTTC. It codes for CASSYASNEQFF.

The chain has TRBV5-6 and TRBJ1-1, with D possibly TRBD1 on 5 matching bases. V shed 1 base and J shed 4 bases, with 14 bases lying between them. In germline, CDR1 is SGHDT, CDR2 YYEEEE. There are 15 residues in the CDR3. CDR3 sequence reads: CASSLLVGAPTEAFF. CDR3 nucleotides: TGTGCCAGCAGCTTGCTCGTAGGGGCGCCCACTGAAGCTTTCTTT.

The J gene is TRBJ1-1, the V gene TRBV4-1; D uncertain. V was shortened by 0 bases and J by 5 bases, with 10 bases between the two germline ends. The CDR3 has 14 residues. Germline V lookup: CDR1 MGHRA, CDR2 YSYEKL. In DNA form, the CDR3 reads TGCGCCAGCAGCCAAGAGCCTGAAAGGACTGAAGCTTTCTTT. Protein: CASSQEPERTEAFF.

V gene TRBV7-2 combines with J gene TRBJ1-3; D not certain. V was cut by 3 bases and J by 0 bases, with 18 bases left in between. The CDR3 runs to 18 residues. The germline V gene encodes CDR1 SGHTA and CDR2 FQGNSA. The CDR3 DNA reads as TGTGCCAGCAGCTTGATACCGGGATTGAGATTCTCTGGAAACACCATATATTTT. The encoded protein is CASSLIPGLRFSGNTIYF.

The chain links TRBV5-8 to TRBJ2-7; 9 positions agree with TRBD2. The ends lost 6 bases at V and 0 bases at J; junction bases unmatched: 4. Per germline, CDR1 SGHTS and CDR2 YDEGEE. The CDR3 is 14 amino acids. The CDR3 DNA reads as TGTGCCAGCATCCTGACTAGCGGCTCCTACGAGCAGTACTTC. Its protein is CASILTSGSYEQYF.

This clone was observed a single time. J is TRBJ2-5 and V is TRBV7-8; D possibly corresponds to TRBD2 (6 bases). The last part of the DNA fits TRBJ2-7 better; the J call may be wrong. The CDR3 extends over 15 amino acids. In germline, CDR1 is SGHVS, CDR2 FQNEAQ. The CDR3 region is CASSLARDVAHEQYF. As DNA, the CDR3 is TGTGCCAGCAGCTTAGCGCGGGACGTCGCGCACGAGCAGTACTTC.

CDR3 DNA: TGTGCCAGCAGTTTATTGGGGGACGTGACAGGCCCGTACGAGCAGTACTTC. Protein: CASSLLGDVTGPYEQYF. The chain couples TRBV28 to TRBJ2-7; TRBD1 is a possible D gene (6 bases). Trimming cost V 1 base and J 4 bases, with 20 bases left between them. The germline V gene encodes CDR1 MDHEN and CDR2 SYDVKM. The CDR3 covers 17 residues.

The V call is TRBV4-1, the J call TRBJ2-1; the D gene is possibly TRBD2 (6 bases). This CDR3 has 15 amino acids. CDR1 and CDR2 (germline): MGHRA, YSYEKL. V lost 8 bases and J 0 bases, leaving 14 bases between the germline ends. The CDR3 sequence: CASCVAESSYNEQFF. CDR3 nucleotides: TGCGCCAGCTGCGTAGCGGAAAGCTCCTACAATGAGCAGTTCTTC.

The rearrangement joins TRBV7-8 to TRBJ2-7; no reliable D call. The CDR3 consists of 12 residues. CDR1 and CDR2 from the germline V gene are SGHVS and FQNEAQ. V lost 3 bases and J lost 3, with 6 bases in between. CDR3 sequence reads: CASSFAVYEQYF. The CDR3 bases are TGTGCCAGCAGCTTCGCGGTCTACGAGCAGTACTTC.

The chain links TRBV11-3 to TRBJ2-1, with D perhaps TRBD2 (6 bases). Trimming took off 3 bases at V and 8 bases at J, with 11 bases between the two ends. This CDR3 has 13 residues. From germline, CDR1 is SGHNT and CDR2 YENEEA. The CDR3 DNA follows: TGTGCCAGCAGCTTGGGACTGGGCGATGAGCAGTTCTTC. Its translation is CASSLGLGDEQFF.

The V gene is TRBV28, the J gene TRBJ2-1; 8 nucleotides agree with TRBD1. V lost 1 base to trimming and J lost 9 bases; unmatched junction nucleotides: 8. Germline V lookup: CDR1 MDHEN, CDR2 SYDVKM. CDR3 length equals 15 residues. This CDR3 reads CASSLFHRGIGEQFF. Written as DNA, the CDR3 is TGTGCCAGCAGTTTATTCCACAGGGGGATTGGTGAGCAGTTCTTC.

This chain joins TRBV6-5 and TRBJ2-7; the D is unclear. CDR1 is MNHEY and CDR2 is SVGAGI in the germline V gene. V shed 4 bases and J shed 6 bases, with 7 bases lying between them. The CDR3 is 11 residues long. The DNA for the CDR3 is TGTGCCAGCAGTTTTGGTGGCGAGCAGTACTTC. It translates to CASSFGGEQYF.

V gene TRBV10-2 combines with J gene TRBJ2-5; 10 positions agree with TRBD1. The CDR3 is made up of 17 amino acids. Germline V gives CDR1 WSHSY, CDR2 SAAADI. The V and J ends lost 2 bases and 1 base, in that order; junction bases with no gene match: 7. The CDR3, as DNA: TGCGCCAGCAGTGAGCCGACAGGGGGCCGTCTCCAAGAGACCCAGTACTTC. Its translation: CASSEPTGGRLQETQYF.

This clone is a singleton in its sample. The chain is built from TRBV27 and TRBJ2-1; D is undetermined. CDR3 length equals 14 residues. From germline, CDR1 is MNHEY and CDR2 SMNVEV (reference sequence). Trimming took off 6 bases at V and 4 bases at J, with 13 bases between the two ends. The CDR3 spells CASSLVSTYNEQFF. The CDR3 region has the DNA TGTGCCAGCAGCCTGGTTTCAACTTACAATGAGCAGTTCTTC.

V usage is TRBV28 and J usage is TRBJ1-1; 10 bases match TRBD1. Germline lookup yields CDR1 MDHEN and CDR2 SYDVKM. V shed 4 bases and J 1 base; nucleotides not matched to a gene: 12. The CDR3 sequence is 18 residues long. The chain's CDR3 is CASSSPPGTGAGNTEAFF. CDR3 in DNA: TGTGCCAGCAGTTCACCCCCCGGGACAGGGGCCGGGAACACTGAAGCTTTCTTT. Together with reference TRBV28 and TRBJ1-1, the CDR3 gives the full variable domain: DVKVTQSSRYLVKRTGEKVFLECVQDMDHENMFWYRQDPGLGLRLIYFSYDVKMKEKGDIPEGYSVSREKKERFSLILESASTNQTSMYLCASSSPPGTGAGNTEAFFGQGTRLTVV.

The gene calls are TRBV27 and TRBJ1-5; 8 bases are a match to TRBD1. CDR3 length equals 13 residues. The V segment lost 7 bases and the J segment 6 bases; nucleotides outside the gene matches: 5. Germline values: CDR1 MNHEY, CDR2 SMNVEV (reference sequence). The CDR3 DNA reads as TGTGCCAGCACTGGACAGGGAAGTCAGCCCCAGCATTTT. Translated: CASTGQGSQPQHF.

The chain employs TRBV11-2 and TRBJ2-7; D remains unclear. CDR3 length: 12 amino acids. The V and J ends lost 2 bases and 5 bases respectively, with 7 bases between them. Germline V gene data show CDR1 as SGHAT and CDR2 as FQNNGV. CDR3 protein: CASSLNSNEQYF. The DNA for the CDR3 is TGTGCCAGCAGCTTAAATTCCAACGAGCAGTACTTC.